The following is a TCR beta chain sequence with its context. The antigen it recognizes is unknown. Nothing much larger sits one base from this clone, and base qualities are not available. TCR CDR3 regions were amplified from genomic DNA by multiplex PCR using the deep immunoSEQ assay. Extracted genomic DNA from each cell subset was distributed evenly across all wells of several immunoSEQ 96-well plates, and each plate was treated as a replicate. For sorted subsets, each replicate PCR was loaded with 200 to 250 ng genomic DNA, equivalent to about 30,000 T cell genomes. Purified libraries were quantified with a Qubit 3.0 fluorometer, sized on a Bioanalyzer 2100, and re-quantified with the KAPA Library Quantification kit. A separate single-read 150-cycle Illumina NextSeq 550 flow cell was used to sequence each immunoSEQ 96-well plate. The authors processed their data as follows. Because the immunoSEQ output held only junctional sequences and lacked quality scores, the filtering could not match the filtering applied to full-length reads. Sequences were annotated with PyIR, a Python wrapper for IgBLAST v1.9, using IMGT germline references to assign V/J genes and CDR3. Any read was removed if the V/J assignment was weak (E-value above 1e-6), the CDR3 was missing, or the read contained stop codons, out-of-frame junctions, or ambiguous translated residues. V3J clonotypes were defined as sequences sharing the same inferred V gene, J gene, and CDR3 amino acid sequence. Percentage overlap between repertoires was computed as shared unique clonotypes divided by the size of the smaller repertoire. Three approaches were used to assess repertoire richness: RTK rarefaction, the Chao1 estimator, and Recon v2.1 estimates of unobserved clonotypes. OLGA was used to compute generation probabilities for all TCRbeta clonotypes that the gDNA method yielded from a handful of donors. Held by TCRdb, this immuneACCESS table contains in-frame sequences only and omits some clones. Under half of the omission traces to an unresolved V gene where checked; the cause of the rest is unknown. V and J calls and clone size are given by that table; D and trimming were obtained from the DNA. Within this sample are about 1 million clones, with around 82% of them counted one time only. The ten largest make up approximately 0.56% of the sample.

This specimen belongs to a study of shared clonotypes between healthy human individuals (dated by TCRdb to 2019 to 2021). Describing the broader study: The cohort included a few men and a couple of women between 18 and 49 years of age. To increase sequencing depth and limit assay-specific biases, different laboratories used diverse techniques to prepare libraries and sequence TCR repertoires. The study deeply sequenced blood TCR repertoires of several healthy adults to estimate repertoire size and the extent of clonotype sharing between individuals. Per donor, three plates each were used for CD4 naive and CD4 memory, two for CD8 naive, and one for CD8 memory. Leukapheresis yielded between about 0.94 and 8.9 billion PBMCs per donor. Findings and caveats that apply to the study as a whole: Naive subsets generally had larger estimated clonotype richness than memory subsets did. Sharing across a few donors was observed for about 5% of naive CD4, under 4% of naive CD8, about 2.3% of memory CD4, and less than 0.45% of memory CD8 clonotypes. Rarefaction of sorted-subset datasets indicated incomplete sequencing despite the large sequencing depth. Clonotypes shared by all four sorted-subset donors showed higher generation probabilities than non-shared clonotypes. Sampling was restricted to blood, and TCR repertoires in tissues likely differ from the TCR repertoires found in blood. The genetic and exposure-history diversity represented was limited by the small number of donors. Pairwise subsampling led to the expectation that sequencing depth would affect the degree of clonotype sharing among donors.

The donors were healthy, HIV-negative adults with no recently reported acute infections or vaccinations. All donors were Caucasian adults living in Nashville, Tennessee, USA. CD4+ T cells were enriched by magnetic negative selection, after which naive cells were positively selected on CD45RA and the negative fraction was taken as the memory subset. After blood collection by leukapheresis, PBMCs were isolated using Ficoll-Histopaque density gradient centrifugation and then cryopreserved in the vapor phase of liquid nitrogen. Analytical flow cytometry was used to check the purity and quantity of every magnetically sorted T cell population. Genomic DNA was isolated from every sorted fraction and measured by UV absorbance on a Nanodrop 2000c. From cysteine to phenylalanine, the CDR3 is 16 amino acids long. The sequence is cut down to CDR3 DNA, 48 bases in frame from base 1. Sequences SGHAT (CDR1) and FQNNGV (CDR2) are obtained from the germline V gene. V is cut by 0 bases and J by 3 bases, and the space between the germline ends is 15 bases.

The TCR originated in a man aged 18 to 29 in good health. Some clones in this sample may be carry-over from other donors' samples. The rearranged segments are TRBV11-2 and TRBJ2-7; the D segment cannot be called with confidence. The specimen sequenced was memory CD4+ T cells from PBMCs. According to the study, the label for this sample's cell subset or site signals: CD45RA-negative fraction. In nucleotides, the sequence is TGTGCCAGCAGCTTAGATGGTACTCCACGTTTCTACGAGCAGTACTTC. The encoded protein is CASSLDGTPRFYEQYF.